This T cell receptor (beta chain) was obtained from a study of cytomegalovirus exposure and HLA in healthy donors. Study-wide results and caveats: The classifier reportedly diagnosed cytomegalovirus status with high sensitivity and specificity.

Use of 60 Vbeta and 13 Jbeta primers characterized the PCR. Some clones are missing from TCRdb's copy, which holds only in-frame ones; the method was immunoSEQ multiplex PCR. The sample yields some 120,000 clones, more than 75% seen once. The germline V gene encodes CDR1 MNHNS and CDR2 SASEGT. With 8 bases clipped from V and 0 bases from J, the junction kept 8 bases outside the gene matches. This CDR3 contains 15 residues. This clone showed up just a few times. What it recognizes is unknown. The specimen sequenced was PBMCs. The receptor was isolated from a man younger than 40 in good health and CMV-seropositive. V and J are TRBV6-1 and TRBJ1-2, with 8 positions matching TRBD1. The CDR3 region is CASHRGIMANYGYTF. CDR3 sequence (DNA): TGTGCCAGCCACAGGGGGATTATGGCTAACTATGGCTACACCTTC.